Below, 32 T cell receptor beta chains from the same sample are listed, as sequenced in a study of beta chain features in type 1 diabetes (dated by TCRdb to the late 2010s). The library was generated by the immunoSEQ multiplex PCR assay. The High Capacity cDNA Reverse Transcription Kit was used to reverse transcribe all of the isolated RNA, meaning that expressed TCRB transcripts were what got sequenced. Sourced from immuneACCESS, this table was stored by TCRdb with only in-frame sequences that have V and J called. A share of the clones is absent; for the studies checked, an unresolved V gene accounts for under half, and the remainder has no known explanation. Here the sample has roughly 700,000 clones; around 15% occur a single time. 0.022% of the sample goes to the ten largest clones. Study-wide findings and limitations: In all four CD4+ subsets, TCRB CDR3 length was moderately but significantly shorter in type 1 diabetes patients.

Their specific antigens are unknown. Material: naive CD4+ T cells from blood. The sample's cell subset or site label is to be understood as: true naive CD4+ T cells. The origin of the receptors is a man aged 18 to 29 with type 1 diabetes.

Of note for this clone: The same CDR3 also results from other DNA sequences found in this sample. The chain joins TRBV6-5 to TRBJ1-1; D is ambiguous. This CDR3 has 14 amino acids. V was trimmed by 0 bases and J by 2 bases, leaving 7 bases between them. Per germline, CDR1 MNHEY and CDR2 SVGAGI. For the CDR3, the DNA is TGTGCCAGCAGTTACTCGACTGTAAACACTGAAGCTTTCTTT. This sequence encodes CASSYSTVNTEAFF.

This clone was detected a few times. The J gene is TRBJ2-3, the V gene TRBV7-2, with D uncertain. Trimming stripped 4 bases from V and 6 bases from J, with 8 bases between. The CDR3 sequence is 12 residues long. The V gene's germline CDR1 is SGHTA and CDR2 FQGNSA. This CDR3 is CASSSPGDTQYF. CDR3 DNA: TGTGCCAGCAGCTCGCCAGGCGATACGCAGTATTTT. The complete variable domain, with remaining parts taken from reference TRBV7-2 and TRBJ2-3, reads GAGVSQSPSNKVTEKGKDVELRCDPISGHTALYWYRQSLGQGLEFLIYFQGNSAPDKSGLPSDRFSAERTGGSVSTLTIQRTQQEDSAVYLCASSSPGDTQYFGPGTRLTVL.

Only a few counts were recorded for this clone. This sequence joins TRBV7-9 and TRBJ1-1, with TRBD1 identical over 9 bases. Germline CDR1 is SEHNR and CDR2 is FQNEAQ (reference sequence). This CDR3 has 13 residues. V lost 9 bases and J lost 4; bases outside the gene matches: 6. The CDR3 nucleotides read TGTGCCAGTACAGGGGGCGTGGGCACTGAAGCTTTCTTT. The encoded protein is CASTGGVGTEAFF.

This clone was found a few times. V gene TRBV19 combines with J gene TRBJ2-3; 8 bases are shared with TRBD2. Germline CDR1 and CDR2: LNHDA and SQIVND (reference sequence). CDR3 length: 15 amino acids. The junction had 4 bases not matched to a gene; V was cut back by 5 bases and J by 0 bases. In DNA, the CDR3 is TGTGCCAGTAGTTTCCTAGCGGGCAGCACAGATACGCAGTATTTT. Translation gives CASSFLAGSTDTQYF.

V is TRBV27 and J is TRBJ1-2, with 7 nucleotides matching TRBD1. CDR1 and CDR2 (germline): MNHEY, SMNVEV (reference sequence). This CDR3 region has 14 residues. Trimming took 4 bases from V and 6 from J; bases not matched to a gene: 8. The CDR3 region is CASSSNDRVHGYTF. The DNA of the CDR3 is TGTGCCAGCAGTTCAAACGACAGGGTACATGGCTACACCTTC.

In DNA form, the CDR3 reads TGTGCCAGCAGCGTAGAGGCAACTAGCGGGGGTGATACGCAGTATTTT. Translated: CASSVEATSGGDTQYF. The chain links TRBV9 to TRBJ2-3, with 11 bases lining up with TRBD2. Germline lookup yields CDR1 SGDLS and CDR2 YYNGEE. The CDR3 is 16 amino acids. Unmatched junction bases numbered 6, after V lost 0 bases and J lost 6 bases.

This clone was counted only a few times. The V and J genes are TRBV18 and TRBJ1-6; 9 bases line up with TRBD1. The ends lost 0 bases at V and 14 bases at J; junction bases unmatched: 17. Germline assignment: CDR1 KGHSH and CDR2 LQKENI. This CDR3 is built from 18 residues. CDR3 coding DNA: TGTGCCAGCTCACCACCTATCGGACAGGGGATCGTTAGTTTAGCCCTCCACTTT. Protein: CASSPPIGQGIVSLALHF.

The chain recombines TRBV29-1 with TRBJ2-2, with D uncertain. Trimming stripped 4 bases from V and 0 bases from J, with 12 bases between. The CDR3 spans 15 residues. Germline V lookup: CDR1 SQVTM, CDR2 ANQGSEA. DNA for the CDR3: TGCAGCGTTGCTGCCCGGTTCGCGAACACCGGGGAGCTGTTTTTT. This translates into CSVAARFANTGELFF.

V and J are TRBV14 and TRBJ2-6; D unresolved. The CDR3 sequence is 16 residues long. The germline gives CDR1 SGHDN, CDR2 FVKESK. Trimming pared 4 bases from V and 4 bases from J, leaving 14 bases between. The CDR3 nucleotides read TGTGCCAGCAGCCCACCCACGGGTCTAGGGGCCAACGTCCTGACTTTC. Protein sequence: CASSPPTGLGANVLTF.

The V and J genes are TRBV5-4 and TRBJ1-5; possible D gene TRBD1, 6 bases. Trimming removed 0 bases from V and 2 bases from J, with 9 bases in between. The CDR3 has 15 residues. From germline, CDR1 is SGHNT and CDR2 YYREEE (reference sequence). This chain's CDR3 is CASSLVPGGNQPQHF. The CDR3 DNA reads as TGTGCCAGCAGCTTGGTCCCAGGGGGCAATCAGCCCCAGCATTTT.

The chain uses TRBV2 and TRBJ2-2, with TRBD1 matching over 8 bases. The CDR3 is made up of 14 amino acids. V shed 11 bases and J 5 bases; nucleotides not matched to a gene: 10. The germline gives CDR1 SNHLY, CDR2 FYNNEI. In DNA, the CDR3 is TGTGCCGGTTTGGGACAGGCCGAAACCGGGGAGCTGTTTTTT. Translation: CAGLGQAETGELFF.

The chain has TRBV14 and TRBJ2-7; D may be TRBD2 (5 bases). The CDR3 covers 18 residues. CDR1 SGHDN and CDR2 FVKESK come from the germline V gene. Trimming removed 0 bases from V and 1 base from J, with 19 bases in between. CDR3 protein: CASSQEWISPPGSYEQYF. As DNA, the CDR3 is TGTGCCAGCAGCCAAGAGTGGATCTCCCCCCCGGGGTCCTACGAGCAGTACTTC.

This clone turned up a few times. The chain combines TRBV7-8 with TRBJ2-3; a weak D match, TRBD2 (6 bases). Germline V CDR1 and CDR2: SGHVS, FQNEAQ. V dropped 4 bases and J dropped 2 bases, with 22 bases sitting between them. CDR3 size: 18 residues. CDR3 nucleotide sequence: TGTGCCAGCAGCTCCGTGAGCGGGTTCACCCCCCTCACAGATACGCAGTATTTT. Translated: CASSSVSGFTPLTDTQYF. The whole variable domain, remainder taken from reference TRBV7-8 and TRBJ2-3, is GAGVSQSPRYKVAKRGQDVALRCDPISGHVSLFWYQQALGQGPEFLTYFQNEAQLDKSGLPSDRFFAERPEGSVSTLKIQRTQQEDSAVYLCASSSVSGFTPLTDTQYFGPGTRLTVL.

This clone has just a few counts. This chain connects TRBV6-5 to TRBJ1-2, with 8 bases aligning to TRBD1. Germline V gene lookup returns CDR1 MNHEY and CDR2 SVGAGI. CDR3 size: 12 residues. V lost 7 bases and J lost 4; bases outside the gene matches: 2. The CDR3 loop reads CASKDRGYGYTF. The CDR3 region has the DNA TGTGCCAGCAAAGACAGGGGCTATGGCTACACCTTC.

On this clone itself: This CDR3 is also generated by other DNA sequences in the sample. CDR3 protein: CSVGQTYEQYF. The CDR3 nucleotides are TGCAGCGTTGGGCAGACCTACGAGCAGTACTTC. The chain uses TRBV29-1 and TRBJ2-7; no definite D call. The CDR3 loop spans 11 amino acids. V was shortened by 4 bases and J by 2 bases, with 6 bases between the two germline ends. CDR1 SQVTM and CDR2 ANQGSEA come from the germline V gene.

This clone was seen only once. This sequence joins TRBV28 and TRBJ1-2; D possibly corresponds to TRBD1 (6 bases). The CDR3 is made up of 14 amino acids. Trimming took off 9 bases at V and 4 bases at J, with 18 bases between the two ends. Germline V lookup: CDR1 MDHEN, CDR2 SYDVKM. The CDR3 DNA reads TGTGCCAGTAACCGGGACACCAAAGCCTATGGCTACACCTTC. Translated: CASNRDTKAYGYTF.

Concerning this clone itself: Other DNA sequences from this sample encode an identical CDR3 as well. The rearrangement links TRBV6-1 to TRBJ2-7; D unclear. This CDR3 spans 12 amino acids. Germline-derived CDR1 and CDR2 are MNHNS and SASEGT. V lost 3 bases to trimming and J lost 4 bases, with 7 bases between them. The chain's CDR3 is CASSEVGYEQYF. The DNA of the CDR3 is TGTGCCAGCAGTGAGGTGGGGTACGAGCAGTACTTC.

The V and J genes are TRBV6-6 and TRBJ2-7, with a weak D call TRBD1 (5 bases). CDR1 MNHNY and CDR2 SVGAGI come from the germline V gene (reference sequence). V lost 2 bases and J 6 bases, leaving 11 bases between the germline ends. CDR3 length equals 13 residues. CDR3 sequence reads: CASSYGEGAEQYF. DNA of the CDR3: TGTGCCAGCAGTTACGGGGAAGGGGCCGAGCAGTACTTC.

This clone came up a few times. The chain couples TRBV28 to TRBJ2-4, with a possible D match to TRBD1 (5 bases). The V gene's germline CDR1 is MDHEN and CDR2 SYDVKM. The V and J ends lost 6 bases and 0 bases respectively, with 15 bases between them. This CDR3 contains 16 residues. The CDR3, as DNA: TGTGCCAGCAGCTCAACAGGCTTCCTAGCCAAAAACATTCAGTACTTC. Protein: CASSSTGFLAKNIQYF. The entire variable domain, with the rest obtained from reference TRBV28 and TRBJ2-4, is as follows: DVKVTQSSRYLVKRTGEKVFLECVQDMDHENMFWYRQDPGLGLRLIYFSYDVKMKEKGDIPEGYSVSREKKERFSLILESASTNQTSMYLCASSSTGFLAKNIQYFGAGTRLSVL.

This clone was recorded a few times. This chain joins TRBV6-6 and TRBJ1-1; weak D call: TRBD1 (5 bases). Germline V lookup: CDR1 MNHNY, CDR2 SVGAGI (reference sequence). Trimming took off 5 bases at V and 4 bases at J, with 8 bases between the two ends. The CDR3 loop spans 12 amino acids. This CDR3 reads CASSPGTTEAFF. In nucleotides, the CDR3 is TGTGCCAGCAGTCCAGGGACCACTGAAGCTTTCTTT.

This chain links TRBV6-5 with TRBJ2-5; 7 bases line up with TRBD1. This CDR3 has 14 amino acids. Germline V CDR1 and CDR2: MNHEY, SVGAGI. V was clipped by 5 bases and J by 2 bases; unmatched bases: 5. The CDR3 loop reads CASSSRDRQETQYF. The CDR3 DNA is TGTGCCAGCAGTAGCCGGGACAGACAAGAGACCCAGTACTTC.

V usage is TRBV5-1 and J usage is TRBJ1-1; D unclear. The germline V gene has CDR1 SGHRS and CDR2 YFSETQ. V was cut by 4 bases and J by 5 bases, with 18 bases left in between. The CDR3 loop spans 15 amino acids. In DNA, the CDR3 is TGCGCCAGCAGCCCCCCCACCCAGAGTGGGACTGAAGCTTTCTTT. This gives the protein CASSPPTQSGTEAFF.

The chain employs TRBV15 and TRBJ2-5; 8 bases agree with TRBD2. The ends lost 8 bases at V and 4 bases at J; junction bases unmatched: 12. CDR1 is LNHNV, CDR2 YYDKDF, per germline (reference sequence). The length of the CDR3 is 15 residues. The CDR3: CATGYGGGHGETQYF. CDR3 bases: TGTGCCACCGGCTATGGCGGGGGGCACGGAGAGACCCAGTACTTC.

The chain joins TRBV25-1 to TRBJ2-7; TRBD2 matches 7 bases. The CDR3 sequence is 15 residues long. The J segment lost 4 bases and the V segment lost 2 bases, leaving 8 bases of the junction unmatched. Germline V CDR1 and CDR2: MGHDK, SYGVNS. The CDR3 loop reads CASSEARGFGYEQYF. CDR3 DNA: TGTGCCAGCAGTGAAGCGCGGGGGTTTGGGTACGAGCAGTACTTC.

The rearrangement uses TRBV4-1 and TRBJ2-7; no firm D call. V lost 1 base and J lost 3, with 10 bases in between. From germline, CDR1 is MGHRA and CDR2 YSYEKL. CDR3 length: 14 residues. DNA for the CDR3: TGCGCCAGCAGCCAAGTGGGTCGCCGCTACGAGCAGTACTTC. Its translation: CASSQVGRRYEQYF.

This clone was seen a few times. The J gene is TRBJ2-3, the V gene TRBV12-5; 9 bases are shared with TRBD1. The CDR3 has 12 amino acids. Germline assignment: CDR1 LGHNT and CDR2 FRNRAP. V lost 6 bases and J lost 11; bases outside the gene matches: 6. CDR3 sequence (DNA): TGTGCTAGTGGAAACCGGGACAGGGAGCAGTATTTT. It yields the protein CASGNRDREQYF.

CDR3 DNA sequence: TGTGCCAGCAGAGGCGGGGGCAATCAGCCCCAGCATTTT. As protein: CASRGGGNQPQHF. The gene calls are TRBV6-6 and TRBJ1-5; D not resolved. The germline V and J ends were trimmed by 6 bases and 2 bases, with 8 bases remaining between them. The CDR3 is made up of 13 amino acids. Germline CDR1 and CDR2: MNHNY and SVGAGI (reference sequence).

This clone was found a few times. This rearrangement joins TRBV4-1 to TRBJ2-3, with 9 nucleotides matching TRBD2. Germline CDR1 and CDR2: MGHRA and YSYEKL. CDR3 length: 15 residues. V lost 4 bases to trimming and J lost 1 base; unmatched junction nucleotides: 3. CDR3 in amino acids: CASSPERGGTDTQYF. The CDR3 DNA reads as TGCGCCAGCAGCCCAGAGCGGGGGGGCACAGATACGCAGTATTTT.

This clone was seen a handful of times. The chain links TRBV4-2 to TRBJ1-3; TRBD1 might be the D (6 bases). Trimming cost V 4 bases and J 3 bases, with 10 bases left between them. This CDR3 is 14 amino acids long. The germline V gene has CDR1 LGHNA and CDR2 YNFKEQ. CDR3 in amino acids: CASSRGLDGNTIYF. Here the CDR3 DNA reads TGTGCCAGCAGCCGGGGGCTGGATGGAAACACCATATATTTT.

The chain joins TRBV30 to TRBJ2-5; the D is unclear. The CDR3 consists of 12 residues. CDR1 and CDR2 from the germline V gene are GTSNPN and SVGIG (reference sequence). Trimming pared 1 base from V and 2 bases from J, leaving 5 bases between. The CDR3 loop reads CAWSEQQETQYF. CDR3 bases: TGTGCCTGGAGTGAGCAGCAAGAGACCCAGTACTTC.

The chain joins TRBV18 to TRBJ1-5; TRBD1 aligns across 9 bases. The CDR3 covers 12 residues. V shed 6 bases, J shed 13 bases, and the junction held 7 bases outside the gene matches. CDR1 and CDR2 from the germline V gene are KGHSH and LQKENI. CDR3 amino acids: CASSTPTGGQHF. The DNA for the CDR3 is TGTGCCAGCTCTACCCCGACAGGGGGGCAGCATTTT.

This clone was detected only a few times. The chain carries TRBV28 and TRBJ1-1; no reliable D call. Trimming left V 5 bases short and J 5 bases short, with 18 bases between. In germline, CDR1 is MDHEN, CDR2 SYDVKM. This CDR3 has 15 amino acids. The CDR3 DNA sequence: TGTGCCAGCAGTCCTGGGCCCTCCGCGAGTACTGAAGCTTTCTTT. It yields the protein CASSPGPSASTEAFF.